This section outlines one TCR beta chain sequence together with its context. Seattle cases were enrolled at active infection and followed longitudinally. In the original processing: The assay estimated nucleated cells by amplifying reference gene primers. Sequenced by immunoSEQ multiplex PCR; TCRdb stores in-frame clones only, minus some. V and J calls and clone size are given by that table; D and trimming were obtained from the DNA. The sample has 300,000 to 350,000 clones, about 90% seen once; the top ten hold less than 3.5%. CDR1 and CDR2 (germline): LNHDA, SQIVND (reference sequence). Trimming took 4 bases from V and 6 from J, leaving 16 bases between them. This CDR3 is built from 14 residues. The source of the sample is a study of blood T cell repertoires in COVID-19. About the research overall: T cells, B-cell-depleted T cells, or PBMCs supplied cDNA or gDNA.

The source is a woman in her 30s with COVID-19, enrolled during active disease. The material sequenced was peripheral blood. The chain recombines TRBV19 with TRBJ2-7, with D perhaps matching TRBD1 (7 bases). CDR3 sequence: CASSTSQGGSEQYF. The CDR3 coding sequence is TGTGCCAGTAGTACAAGCCAGGGGGGAAGCGAGCAGTACTTC.